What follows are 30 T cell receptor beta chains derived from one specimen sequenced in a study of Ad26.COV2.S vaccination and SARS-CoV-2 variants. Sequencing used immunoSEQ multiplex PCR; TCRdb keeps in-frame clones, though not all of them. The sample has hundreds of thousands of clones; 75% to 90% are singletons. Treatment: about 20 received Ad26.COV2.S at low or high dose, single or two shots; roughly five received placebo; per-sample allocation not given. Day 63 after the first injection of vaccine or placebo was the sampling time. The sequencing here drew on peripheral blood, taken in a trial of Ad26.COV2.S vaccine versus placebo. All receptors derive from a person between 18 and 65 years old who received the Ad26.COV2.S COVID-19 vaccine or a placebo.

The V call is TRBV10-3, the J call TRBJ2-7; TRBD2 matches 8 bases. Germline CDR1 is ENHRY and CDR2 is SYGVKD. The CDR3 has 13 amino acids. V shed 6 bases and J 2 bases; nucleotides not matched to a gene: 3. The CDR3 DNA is TGTGCCATCAGGGCGGGACTAGCCTACGAGCAGTACTTC. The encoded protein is CAIRAGLAYEQYF.

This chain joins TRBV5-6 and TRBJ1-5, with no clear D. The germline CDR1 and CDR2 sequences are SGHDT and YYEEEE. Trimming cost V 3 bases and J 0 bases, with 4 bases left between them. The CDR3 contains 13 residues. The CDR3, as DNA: TGTGCCAGCAGCTCGTCTAGCAATCAGCCCCAGCATTTT. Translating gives CASSSSSNQPQHF.

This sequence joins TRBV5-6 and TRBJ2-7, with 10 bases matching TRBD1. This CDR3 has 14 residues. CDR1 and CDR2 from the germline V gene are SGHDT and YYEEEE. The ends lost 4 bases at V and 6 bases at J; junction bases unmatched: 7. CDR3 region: CASSHGTGASEQYF. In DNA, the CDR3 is TGTGCCAGCAGCCACGGGACAGGGGCTTCCGAGCAGTACTTC.

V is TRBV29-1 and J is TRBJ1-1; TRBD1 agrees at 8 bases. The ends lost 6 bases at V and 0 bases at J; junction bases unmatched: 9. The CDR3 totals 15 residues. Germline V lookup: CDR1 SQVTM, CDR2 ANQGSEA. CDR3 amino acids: CSVLGRGLLNTEAFF. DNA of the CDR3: TGCAGCGTGCTCGGCAGGGGGCTCTTGAACACTGAAGCTTTCTTT.

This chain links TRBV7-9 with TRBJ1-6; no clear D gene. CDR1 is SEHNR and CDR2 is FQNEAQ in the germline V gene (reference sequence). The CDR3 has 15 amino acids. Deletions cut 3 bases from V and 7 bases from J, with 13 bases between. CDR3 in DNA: TGTGCCAGCAGCTTTTATGCGGGTATCAATTCACCCCTCCACTTT. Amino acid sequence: CASSFYAGINSPLHF.

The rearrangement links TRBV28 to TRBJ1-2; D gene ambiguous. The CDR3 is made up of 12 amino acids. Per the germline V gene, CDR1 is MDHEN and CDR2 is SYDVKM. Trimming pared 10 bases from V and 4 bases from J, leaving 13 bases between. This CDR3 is CATWVLSYGYTF. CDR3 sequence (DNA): TGTGCCACTTGGGTCCTATCCTATGGCTACACCTTC.

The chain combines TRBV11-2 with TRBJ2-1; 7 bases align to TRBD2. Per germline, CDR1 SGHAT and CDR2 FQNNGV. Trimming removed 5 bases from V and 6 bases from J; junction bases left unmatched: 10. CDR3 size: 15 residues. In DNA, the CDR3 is TGTGCCAGCAGCACTGGACTAGACCCCACCAATGAGCAGTTCTTC. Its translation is CASSTGLDPTNEQFF. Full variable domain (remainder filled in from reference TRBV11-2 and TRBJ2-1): EAGVAQSPRYKIIEKRQSVAFWCNPISGHATLYWYQQILGQGPKLLIQFQNNGVVDDSQLPKDRFSAERLKGVDSTLKIQPAKLEDSAVYLCASSTGLDPTNEQFFGPGTRLTVL.

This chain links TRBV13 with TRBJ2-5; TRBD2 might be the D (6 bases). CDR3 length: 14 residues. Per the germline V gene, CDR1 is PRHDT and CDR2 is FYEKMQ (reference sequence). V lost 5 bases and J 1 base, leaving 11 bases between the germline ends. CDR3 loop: CASSPGTFQETQYF. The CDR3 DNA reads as TGTGCCAGCAGCCCCGGGACTTTCCAAGAGACCCAGTACTTC.

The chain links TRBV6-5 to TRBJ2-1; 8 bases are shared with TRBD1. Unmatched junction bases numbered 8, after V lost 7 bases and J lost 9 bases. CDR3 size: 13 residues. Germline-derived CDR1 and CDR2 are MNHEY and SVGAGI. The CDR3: CASKDRASSEQFF. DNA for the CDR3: TGTGCCAGCAAGGACAGGGCCTCCAGTGAGCAGTTCTTC.

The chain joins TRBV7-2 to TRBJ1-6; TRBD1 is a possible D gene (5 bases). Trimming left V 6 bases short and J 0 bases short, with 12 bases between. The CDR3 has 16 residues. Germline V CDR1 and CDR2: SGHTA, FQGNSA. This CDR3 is CASSPSGGSYNSPLHF. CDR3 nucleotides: TGTGCCAGCAGTCCTTCGGGGGGCTCCTATAATTCACCCCTCCACTTT.

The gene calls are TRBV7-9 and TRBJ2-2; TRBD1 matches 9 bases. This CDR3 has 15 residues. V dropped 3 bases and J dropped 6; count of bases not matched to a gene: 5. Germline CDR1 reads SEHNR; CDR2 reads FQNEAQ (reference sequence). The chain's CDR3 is CASSFTGGLAGELFF. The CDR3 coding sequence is TGTGCCAGCAGCTTCACAGGGGGCCTGGCCGGGGAGCTGTTTTTT.

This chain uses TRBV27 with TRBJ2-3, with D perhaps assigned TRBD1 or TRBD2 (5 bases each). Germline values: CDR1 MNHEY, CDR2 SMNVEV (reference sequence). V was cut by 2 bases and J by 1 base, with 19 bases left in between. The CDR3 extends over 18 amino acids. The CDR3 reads CASSLGVRPGTGTDTQYF. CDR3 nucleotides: TGTGCCAGCAGTTTAGGGGTAAGGCCAGGGACGGGCACAGATACGCAGTATTTT.

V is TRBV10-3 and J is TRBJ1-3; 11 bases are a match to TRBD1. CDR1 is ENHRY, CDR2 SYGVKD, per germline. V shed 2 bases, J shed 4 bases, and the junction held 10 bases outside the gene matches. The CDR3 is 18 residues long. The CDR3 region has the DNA TGTGCCATCAGTGAGCTGGGCGGACAGGGGGCGACCGGAAACACCATATATTTT. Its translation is CAISELGGQGATGNTIYF.

The CDR3 sequence: CASSSPIPIDNEQFF. The DNA for the CDR3 is TGTGCCAGCAGTTCTCCGATACCTATTGACAATGAGCAGTTCTTC. This sequence joins TRBV6-4 and TRBJ2-1; D call uncertain. The V gene lost 5 bases and the J gene lost 5 bases, with 16 bases spanning the gap. CDR1 is MRHNA, CDR2 SNTAGT, per germline. The CDR3 length is 15 residues.

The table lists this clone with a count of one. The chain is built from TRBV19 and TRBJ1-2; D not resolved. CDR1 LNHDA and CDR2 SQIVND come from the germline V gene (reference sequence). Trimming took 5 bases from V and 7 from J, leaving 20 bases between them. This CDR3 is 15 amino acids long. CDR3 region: CASSPDGKPEGGYTF. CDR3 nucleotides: TGTGCCAGTAGTCCAGATGGAAAACCGGAGGGTGGCTACACCTTC.

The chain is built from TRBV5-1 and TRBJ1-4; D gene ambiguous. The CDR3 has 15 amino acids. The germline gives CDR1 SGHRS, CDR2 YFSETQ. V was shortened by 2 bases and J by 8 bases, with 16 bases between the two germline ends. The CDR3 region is CASSFSRPRGEKLFF. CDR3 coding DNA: TGCGCCAGCAGCTTCTCGCGGCCACGAGGAGAAAAACTGTTTTTT.

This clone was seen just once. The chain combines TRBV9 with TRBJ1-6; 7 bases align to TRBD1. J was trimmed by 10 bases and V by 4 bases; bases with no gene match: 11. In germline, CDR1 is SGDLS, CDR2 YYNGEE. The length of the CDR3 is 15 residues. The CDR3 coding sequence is TGTGCCAGCAGCCCCCGACAGGGTACAGGGTCACCCCTCCACTTT. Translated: CASSPRQGTGSPLHF.

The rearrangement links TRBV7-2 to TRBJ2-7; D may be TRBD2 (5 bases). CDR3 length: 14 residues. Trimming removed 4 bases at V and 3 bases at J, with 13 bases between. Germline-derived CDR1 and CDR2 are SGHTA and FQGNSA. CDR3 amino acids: CASSSPGGYYEQYF. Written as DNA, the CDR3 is TGTGCCAGCAGCTCTCCGGGCGGGTACTACGAGCAGTACTTC.

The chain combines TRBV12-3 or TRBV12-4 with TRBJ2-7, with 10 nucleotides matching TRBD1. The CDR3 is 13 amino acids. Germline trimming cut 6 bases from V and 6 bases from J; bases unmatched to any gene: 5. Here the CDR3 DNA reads TGTGCCAGCAGGGGGACAGGGGAAGGCGAGCAGTACTTC. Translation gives CASRGTGEGEQYF.

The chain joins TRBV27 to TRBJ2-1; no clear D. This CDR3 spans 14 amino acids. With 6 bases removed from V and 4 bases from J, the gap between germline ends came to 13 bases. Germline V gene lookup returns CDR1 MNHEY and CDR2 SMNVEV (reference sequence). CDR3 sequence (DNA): TGTGCCAGCAGGGTTCGGACGGATTACAATGAGCAGTTCTTC. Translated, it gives CASRVRTDYNEQFF.

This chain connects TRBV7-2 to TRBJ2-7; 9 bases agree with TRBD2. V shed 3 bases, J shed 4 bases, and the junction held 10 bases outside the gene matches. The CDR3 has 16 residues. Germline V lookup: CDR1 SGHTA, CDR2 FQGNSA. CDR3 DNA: TGTGCCAGCAGCTTCCATCTGCGGGAGGGCGATTACGAGCAGTACTTC. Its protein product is CASSFHLREGDYEQYF.

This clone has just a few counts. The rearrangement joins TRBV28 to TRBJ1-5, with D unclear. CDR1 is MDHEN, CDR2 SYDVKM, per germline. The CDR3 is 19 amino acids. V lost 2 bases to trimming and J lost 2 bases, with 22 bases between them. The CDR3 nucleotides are TGTGCCAGCAGTTTAGGAGCGACGATGGCTATTTATGGCAATCAGCCCCAGCATTTT. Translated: CASSLGATMAIYGNQPQHF.

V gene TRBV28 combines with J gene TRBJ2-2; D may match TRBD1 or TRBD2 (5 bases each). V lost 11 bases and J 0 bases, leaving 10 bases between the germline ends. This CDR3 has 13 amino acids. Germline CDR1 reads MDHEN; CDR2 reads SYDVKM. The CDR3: CALGPPNTGELFF. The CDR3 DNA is TGTGCCCTGGGACCTCCGAACACCGGGGAGCTGTTTTTT.

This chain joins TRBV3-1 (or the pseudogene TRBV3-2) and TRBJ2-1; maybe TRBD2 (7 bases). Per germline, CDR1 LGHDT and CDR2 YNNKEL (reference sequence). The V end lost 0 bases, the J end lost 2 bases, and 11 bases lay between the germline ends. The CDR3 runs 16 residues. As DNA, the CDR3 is TGTGCCAGCAGCCAAGATGACGGGGGGCCCTACAATGAGCAGTTCTTC. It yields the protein CASSQDDGGPYNEQFF.

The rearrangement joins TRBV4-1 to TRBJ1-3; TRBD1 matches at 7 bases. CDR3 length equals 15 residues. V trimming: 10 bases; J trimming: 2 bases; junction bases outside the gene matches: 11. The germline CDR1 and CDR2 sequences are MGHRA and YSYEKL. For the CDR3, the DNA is TGCGCCACATCCAGGGGGGTACCGCCTGGAAACACCATATATTTT. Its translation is CATSRGVPPGNTIYF.

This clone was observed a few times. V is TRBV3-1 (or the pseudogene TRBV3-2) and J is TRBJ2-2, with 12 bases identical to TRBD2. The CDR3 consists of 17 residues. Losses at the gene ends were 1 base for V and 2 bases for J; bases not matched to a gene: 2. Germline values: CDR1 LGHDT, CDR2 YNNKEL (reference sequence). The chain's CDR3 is CASSQGGLAGNTGELFF. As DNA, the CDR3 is TGTGCCAGCAGCCAAGGGGGACTAGCGGGCAACACCGGGGAGCTGTTTTTT.

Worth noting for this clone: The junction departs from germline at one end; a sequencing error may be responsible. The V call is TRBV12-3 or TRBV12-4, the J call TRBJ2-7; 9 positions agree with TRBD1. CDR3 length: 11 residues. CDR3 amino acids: CASSRGTGKHF. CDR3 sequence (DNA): TGTGCCAGCAGTAGAGGGACAGGGAAACACTTC.

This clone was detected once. CDR3 loop: CASSLVAIQETQYF. Here the CDR3 DNA reads TGTGCCAGCAGCTTGGTAGCGATCCAAGAGACCCAGTACTTC. V is TRBV7-9 and J is TRBJ2-5, with D tentatively TRBD2 (5 bases). The CDR3 is 14 residues long. The germline V and J ends were trimmed by 3 bases and 1 base, with 9 bases remaining between them. Germline V gives CDR1 SEHNR, CDR2 FQNEAQ (reference sequence).

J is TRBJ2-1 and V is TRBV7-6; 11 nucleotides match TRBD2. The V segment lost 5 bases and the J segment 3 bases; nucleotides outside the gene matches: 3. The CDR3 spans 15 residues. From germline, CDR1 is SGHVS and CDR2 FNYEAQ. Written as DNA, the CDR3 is TGTGCCAGCAGCGCAGGGACTAGCGGCTACAATGAGCAGTTCTTC. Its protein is CASSAGTSGYNEQFF.

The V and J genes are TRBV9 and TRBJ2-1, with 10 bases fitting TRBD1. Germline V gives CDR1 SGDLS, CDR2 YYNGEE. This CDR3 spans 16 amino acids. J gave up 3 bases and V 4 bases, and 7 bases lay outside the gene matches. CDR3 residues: CASSSRQGAVYNEQFF. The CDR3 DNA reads TGTGCCAGCAGCTCTCGACAGGGGGCCGTCTACAATGAGCAGTTCTTC.